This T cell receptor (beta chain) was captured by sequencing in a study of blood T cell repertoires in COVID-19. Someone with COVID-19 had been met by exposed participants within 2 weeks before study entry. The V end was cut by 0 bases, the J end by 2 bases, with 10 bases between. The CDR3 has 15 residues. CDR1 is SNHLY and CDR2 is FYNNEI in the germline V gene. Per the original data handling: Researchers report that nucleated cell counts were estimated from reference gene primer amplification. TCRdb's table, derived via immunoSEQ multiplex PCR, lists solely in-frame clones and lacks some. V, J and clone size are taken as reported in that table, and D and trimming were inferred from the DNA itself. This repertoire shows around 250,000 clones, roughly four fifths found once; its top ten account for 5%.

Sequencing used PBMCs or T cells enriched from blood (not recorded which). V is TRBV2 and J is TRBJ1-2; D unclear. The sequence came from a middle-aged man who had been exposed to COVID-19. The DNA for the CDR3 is TGTGCCAGCAGTGAAGCGTCTAGCAGGAACTATGGCTACACCTTC. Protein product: CASSEASSRNYGYTF.